Following are 11 T cell receptor beta chains from one sample sequenced in a study of CXCR3-negative and CXCR3-positive naive CD8 T cells. Points from the study as a whole: Hydrophobicity of TRB CDR3s was greater in CXCR3-positive naive cells than in CXCR3-negative naive cells.

cDNA libraries for TRB were generated by 5' RACE incorporating UMI labels. One entry per CDR3 protein, without DNA, is what TCRdb gives after re-calling the 5' RACE reads. Across about 110,000 distinct CDR3 sequences, the top ten clones capture roughly 0.4% of the sample. These TCRs' antigens remain unknown. Sequenced input: naive CXCR3+ CD8+ T cells from blood. Described subset: CD45RO-CCR7+CD27+CD95- naive CD8+ T cells expressing CXCR3 (TNR3+). These TCRs come from a human donor in good health. Some clones in this sample may be carry-over from other donors' samples.

The chain joins TRBV10-3 to TRBJ1-2; TCRdb's D call, TRBD1, is unchecked because there is no DNA. Germline V gene lookup returns CDR1 ENHRY and CDR2 SYGVKD. The CDR3 is 15 amino acids. The CDR3 is CAIIRDREANYGYTF.

V and J are TRBV7-9 and TRBJ2-1; the TCRdb call, TRBD2, lacks DNA for checking. This CDR3 contains 16 residues. Per germline, CDR1 SEHNR and CDR2 FQNEAQ (reference sequence). Here the CDR3 reads CASSHTLVGSYNEQFF. The variable domain in full, with the rest retrieved from reference TRBV7-9 and TRBJ2-1, is DTGVSQNPRHKITKRGQNVTFRCDPISEHNRLYWYRQTLGQGPEFLTYFQNEAQLEKSRLLSDRFSAERPKGSFSTLEIQRTEQGDSAMYLCASSHTLVGSYNEQFFGPGTRLTVL.

V gene TRBV6-6 combines with J gene TRBJ2-2; absent DNA, TCRdb's TRBD2 call cannot be checked. The germline gives CDR1 MNHNY, CDR2 SVGAGI (reference sequence). CDR3 length equals 14 residues. The CDR3 sequence: CASRASALTGELFF.

The J gene is TRBJ2-7, the V gene TRBV5-1; the TCRdb D gene call, TRBD1, has no DNA to confirm it. Germline V gene sequence: CDR1 SGHRS, CDR2 YFSETQ. CDR3 size: 14 residues. This chain's CDR3 is CASSPGPQPGEQYF. The variable domain in full, with the rest retrieved from reference TRBV5-1 and TRBJ2-7, is KAGVTQTPRYLIKTRGQQVTLSCSPISGHRSVSWYQQTPGQGLQFLFEYFSETQRNKGNFPGRFSGRQFSNSRSEMNVSTLELGDSALYLCASSPGPQPGEQYFGPGTRLTVT.

The chain has TRBV21-1 and TRBJ2-2. TRBV21-1 represents a pseudogene. The length of the CDR3 is 14 residues. The CDR3 spells CASSKARCTGELFF.

This sequence joins TRBV29-1 and TRBJ2-7. Germline CDR1 reads SQVTM; CDR2 reads ANQGSEA. The CDR3 totals 13 residues. This CDR3 reads CSATGPITYEQYF.

V usage is TRBV2 and J usage is TRBJ2-7; TCRdb lists TRBD2, though no DNA is available to test this call. Germline lookup yields CDR1 SNHLY and CDR2 FYNNEI. The CDR3 spans 16 residues. The CDR3 sequence is CASSGAGLAGTHEQYF.

The chain recombines TRBV29-1 with TRBJ1-4; the D call from TCRdb, TRBD1, cannot be confirmed without DNA. The germline V gene has CDR1 SQVTM and CDR2 ANQGSEA. The CDR3 is made up of 15 amino acids. The CDR3 protein is CSVNPRDSINEKLFF.

J is TRBJ2-3 and V is TRBV6-5; the D gene TCRdb calls, TRBD1, cannot be checked with no DNA. CDR3 size: 14 residues. In germline, CDR1 is MNHEY, CDR2 SVGAGI. The CDR3 loop reads CASSRDNSPDTQYF.

The gene calls are TRBV7-9 and TRBJ1-1; TCRdb's assignment of TRBD1 cannot be checked, as there is no DNA. The CDR3 totals 13 residues. Germline V gives CDR1 SEHNR, CDR2 FQNEAQ (reference sequence). Here the CDR3 reads CASSSAGGKEAFF.

This sequence joins TRBV7-2 and TRBJ2-3; TCRdb's D call, TRBD1, is unchecked because there is no DNA. There are 16 residues in the CDR3. Germline values: CDR1 SGHTA, CDR2 FQGNSA. CDR3 amino acids: CASSPLTGTGVDTQYF.